This entry concerns a single T cell receptor beta chain. Methods used by the authors: Estimates of nucleated cell counts were drawn from the amplification of reference gene primers. TCRdb's table, derived via immunoSEQ multiplex PCR, lists solely in-frame clones and lacks some. Clone size and V and J calls were adopted from that table, with D and trimming inferred from the DNA. Of 350,000 or so clones listed, more than 70% are singletons. This sample stems from a study of blood T cell repertoires in COVID-19. About the study: Donors in the United States, Italy and Spain gave samples during acute or convalescent COVID-19. In each case, the material was cDNA or gDNA derived from T cells, B-cell-depleted T cells, or PBMCs.

CDR1 and CDR2 from the germline V gene are LGHDT and YNNKEL (reference sequence). V trimming: 8 bases; J trimming: 1 base; junction bases outside the gene matches: 12. The CDR3 length is 16 residues. This receptor was taken from a young woman with COVID-19, enrolled during active disease. The chain uses TRBV3-1 (or the pseudogene TRBV3-2) and TRBJ2-3, with TRBD1 matching over 7 bases. Sequencing used peripheral blood. The DNA of the CDR3 is TGTGCCAGCGGTTCCACCACAGGGGTCGGCACAGATACGCAGTATTTT. Translation gives CASGSTTGVGTDTQYF.